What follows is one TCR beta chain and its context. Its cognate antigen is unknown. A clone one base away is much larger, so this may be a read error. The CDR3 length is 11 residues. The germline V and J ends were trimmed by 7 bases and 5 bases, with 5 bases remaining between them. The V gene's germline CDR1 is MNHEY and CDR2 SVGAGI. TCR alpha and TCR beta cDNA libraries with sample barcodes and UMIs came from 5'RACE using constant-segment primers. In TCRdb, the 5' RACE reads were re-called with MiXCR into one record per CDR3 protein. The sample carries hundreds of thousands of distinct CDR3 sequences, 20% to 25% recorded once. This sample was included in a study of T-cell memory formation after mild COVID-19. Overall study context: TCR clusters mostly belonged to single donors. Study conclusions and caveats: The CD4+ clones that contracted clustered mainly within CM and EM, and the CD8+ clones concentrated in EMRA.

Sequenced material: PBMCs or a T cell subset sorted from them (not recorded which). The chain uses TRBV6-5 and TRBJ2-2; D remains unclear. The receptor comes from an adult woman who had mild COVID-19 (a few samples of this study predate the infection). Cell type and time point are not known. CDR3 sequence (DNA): TGTGCCAGCATCGGAACCGGGGAGCTGTTTTTT. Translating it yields CASIGTGELFF.